This TCR beta chain was recorded in a study of control samples from healthy donors and cancer patients. V shed 6 bases and J shed 1 base, with 13 bases lying between them. Germline V lookup: CDR1 SGHRS, CDR2 YFSETQ. The CDR3 extends over 14 amino acids. TCRdb keeps only in-frame clones here, not all; method: immunoSEQ multiplex PCR. The sample shows around 26,000 clones, 80% to 85% of them seen only once. This TCR derives from a man in his 60s with colorectal cancer. This chain uses TRBV5-1 with TRBJ1-2; D is possibly TRBD1 (6 bases). Sequenced: PBMCs. In DNA form, the CDR3 reads TGCGCCAGCACCCGGGACACCAATAACTATGGCTACACCTTC. Its translation: CASTRDTNNYGYTF.